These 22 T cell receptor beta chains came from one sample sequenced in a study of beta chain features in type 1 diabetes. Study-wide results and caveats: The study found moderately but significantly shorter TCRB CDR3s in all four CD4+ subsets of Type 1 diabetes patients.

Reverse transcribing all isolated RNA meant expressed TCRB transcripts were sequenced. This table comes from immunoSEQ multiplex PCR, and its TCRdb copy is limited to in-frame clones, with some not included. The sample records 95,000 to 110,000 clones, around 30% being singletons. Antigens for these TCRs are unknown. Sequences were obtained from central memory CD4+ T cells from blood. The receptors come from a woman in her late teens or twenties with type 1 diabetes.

CDR3 protein: CASSLAGGANYGYTF. In nucleotides, the CDR3 is TGTGCCAGCAGTTTAGCAGGGGGAGCGAACTATGGCTACACCTTC. This chain uses TRBV27 with TRBJ1-2, with TRBD1 identical over 7 bases. Germline values: CDR1 MNHEY, CDR2 SMNVEV (reference sequence). The CDR3 sequence is 15 residues long. V lost 2 bases, J lost 2 bases, and 5 bases stayed unmatched.

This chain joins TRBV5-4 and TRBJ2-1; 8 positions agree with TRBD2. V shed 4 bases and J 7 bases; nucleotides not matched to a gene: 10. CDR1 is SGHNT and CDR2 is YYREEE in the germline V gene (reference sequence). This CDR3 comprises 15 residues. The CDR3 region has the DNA TGTGCCAGCAGCCGAGGACTAGCAGAGCGGAATGAGCAGTTCTTC. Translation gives CASSRGLAERNEQFF.

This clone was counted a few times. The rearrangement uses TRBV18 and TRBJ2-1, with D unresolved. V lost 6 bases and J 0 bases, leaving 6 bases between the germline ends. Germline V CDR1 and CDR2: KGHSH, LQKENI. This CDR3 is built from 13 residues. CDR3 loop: CASSPSSYNEQFF. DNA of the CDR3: TGTGCCAGCTCCCCCAGCTCCTACAATGAGCAGTTCTTC.

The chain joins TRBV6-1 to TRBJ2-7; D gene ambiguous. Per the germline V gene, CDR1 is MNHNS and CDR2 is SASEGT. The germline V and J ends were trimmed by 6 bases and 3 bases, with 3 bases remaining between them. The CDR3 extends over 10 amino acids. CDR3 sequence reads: CASSNYEQYV. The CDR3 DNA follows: TGTGCCAGCAGCAACTACGAGCAGTACGTC.

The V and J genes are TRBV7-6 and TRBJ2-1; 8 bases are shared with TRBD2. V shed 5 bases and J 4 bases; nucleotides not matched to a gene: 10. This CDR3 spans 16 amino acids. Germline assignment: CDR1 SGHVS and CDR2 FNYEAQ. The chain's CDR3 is CASSEREPHGYNEQFF. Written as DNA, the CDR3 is TGTGCCAGCAGCGAGCGGGAGCCCCATGGATACAATGAGCAGTTCTTC.

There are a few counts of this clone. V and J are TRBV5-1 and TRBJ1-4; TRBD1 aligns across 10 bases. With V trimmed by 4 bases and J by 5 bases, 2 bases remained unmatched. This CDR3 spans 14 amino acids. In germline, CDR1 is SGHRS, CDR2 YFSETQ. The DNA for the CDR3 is TGCGCCAGCAGCCAGGACAGGGGGAATGAAAAACTGTTTTTT. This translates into CASSQDRGNEKLFF. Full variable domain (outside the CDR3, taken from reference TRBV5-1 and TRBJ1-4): KAGVTQTPRYLIKTRGQQVTLSCSPISGHRSVSWYQQTPGQGLQFLFEYFSETQRNKGNFPGRFSGRQFSNSRSEMNVSTLELGDSALYLCASSQDRGNEKLFFGSGTQLSVL.

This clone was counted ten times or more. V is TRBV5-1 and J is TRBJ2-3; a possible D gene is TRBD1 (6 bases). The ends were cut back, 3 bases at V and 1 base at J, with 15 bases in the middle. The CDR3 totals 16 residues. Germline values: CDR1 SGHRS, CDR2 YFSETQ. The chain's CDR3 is CASSYGQSLGTDTQYF. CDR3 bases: TGCGCCAGCAGCTACGGACAGTCCTTGGGCACAGATACGCAGTATTTT. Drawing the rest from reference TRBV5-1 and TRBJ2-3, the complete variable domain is KAGVTQTPRYLIKTRGQQVTLSCSPISGHRSVSWYQQTPGQGLQFLFEYFSETQRNKGNFPGRFSGRQFSNSRSEMNVSTLELGDSALYLCASSYGQSLGTDTQYFGPGTRLTVL.

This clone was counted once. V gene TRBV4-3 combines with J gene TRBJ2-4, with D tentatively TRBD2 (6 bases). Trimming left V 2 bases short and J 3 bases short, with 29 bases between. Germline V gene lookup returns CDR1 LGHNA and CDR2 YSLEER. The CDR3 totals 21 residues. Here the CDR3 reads CASSQTSAGGGSAGNKNIQYF. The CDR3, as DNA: TGCGCCAGCAGCCAAACATCCGCCGGTGGGGGGAGCGCGGGGAACAAAAACATTCAGTACTTC.

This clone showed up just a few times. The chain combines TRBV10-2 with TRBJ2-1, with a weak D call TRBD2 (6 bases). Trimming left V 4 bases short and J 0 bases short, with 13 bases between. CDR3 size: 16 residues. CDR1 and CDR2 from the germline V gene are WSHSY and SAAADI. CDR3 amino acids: CASSAPVSGSYNEQFF. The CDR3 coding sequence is TGCGCCAGCAGTGCTCCTGTTAGCGGCTCCTACAATGAGCAGTTCTTC.

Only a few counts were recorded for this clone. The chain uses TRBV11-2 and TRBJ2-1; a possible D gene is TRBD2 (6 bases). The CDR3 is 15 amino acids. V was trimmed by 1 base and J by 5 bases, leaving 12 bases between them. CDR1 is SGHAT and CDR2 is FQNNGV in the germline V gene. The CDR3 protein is CASSLAPGVNNEQFF. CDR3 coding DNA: TGTGCCAGCAGCTTAGCTCCGGGAGTTAACAATGAGCAGTTCTTC. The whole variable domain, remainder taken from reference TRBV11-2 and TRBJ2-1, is EAGVAQSPRYKIIEKRQSVAFWCNPISGHATLYWYQQILGQGPKLLIQFQNNGVVDDSQLPKDRFSAERLKGVDSTLKIQPAKLEDSAVYLCASSLAPGVNNEQFFGPGTRLTVL.

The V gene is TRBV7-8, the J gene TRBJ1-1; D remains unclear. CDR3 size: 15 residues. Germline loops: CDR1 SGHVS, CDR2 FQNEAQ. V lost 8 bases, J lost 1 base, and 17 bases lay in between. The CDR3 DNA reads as TGTGCCAGCCAAACTCAAACCCAGCGGAACACTGAAGCTTTCTTT. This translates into CASQTQTQRNTEAFF.

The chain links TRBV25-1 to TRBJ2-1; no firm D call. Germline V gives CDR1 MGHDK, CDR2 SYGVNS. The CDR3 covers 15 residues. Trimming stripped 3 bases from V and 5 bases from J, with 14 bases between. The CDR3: CASSEAEPHHNEQFF. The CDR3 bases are TGTGCCAGCAGTGAGGCGGAGCCTCATCACAATGAGCAGTTCTTC.

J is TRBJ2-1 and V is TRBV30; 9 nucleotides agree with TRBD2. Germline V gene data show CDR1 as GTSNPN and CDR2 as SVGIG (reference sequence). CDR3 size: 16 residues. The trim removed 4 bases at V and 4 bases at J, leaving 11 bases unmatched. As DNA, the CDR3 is TGTGCCTGGAATAACCCCTGGAGCGGGAGGTACAATGAGCAGTTCTTC. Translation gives CAWNNPWSGRYNEQFF.

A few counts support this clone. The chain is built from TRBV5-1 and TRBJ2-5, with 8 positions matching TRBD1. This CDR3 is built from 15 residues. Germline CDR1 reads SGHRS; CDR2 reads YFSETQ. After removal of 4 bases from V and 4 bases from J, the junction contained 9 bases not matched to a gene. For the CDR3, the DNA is TGCGCCAGCAGCCCCACGCAGGGGGCGGGAGAGACCCAGTACTTC. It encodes CASSPTQGAGETQYF. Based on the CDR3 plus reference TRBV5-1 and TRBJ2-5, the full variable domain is KAGVTQTPRYLIKTRGQQVTLSCSPISGHRSVSWYQQTPGQGLQFLFEYFSETQRNKGNFPGRFSGRQFSNSRSEMNVSTLELGDSALYLCASSPTQGAGETQYFGPGTRLLVL.

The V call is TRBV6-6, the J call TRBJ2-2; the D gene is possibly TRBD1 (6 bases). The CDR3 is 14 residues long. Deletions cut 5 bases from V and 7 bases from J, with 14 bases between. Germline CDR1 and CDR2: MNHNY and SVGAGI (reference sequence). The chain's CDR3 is CASSEPEGGGELFF. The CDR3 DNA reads TGTGCCAGCAGTGAGCCAGAAGGGGGCGGGGAGCTGTTTTTT.

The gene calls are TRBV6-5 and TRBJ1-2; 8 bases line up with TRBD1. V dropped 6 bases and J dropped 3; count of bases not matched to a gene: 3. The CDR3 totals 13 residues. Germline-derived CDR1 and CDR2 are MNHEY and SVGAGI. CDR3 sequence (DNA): TGTGCCAGCAGCGAGACAGGGGACTATGGCTACACCTTC. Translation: CASSETGDYGYTF.

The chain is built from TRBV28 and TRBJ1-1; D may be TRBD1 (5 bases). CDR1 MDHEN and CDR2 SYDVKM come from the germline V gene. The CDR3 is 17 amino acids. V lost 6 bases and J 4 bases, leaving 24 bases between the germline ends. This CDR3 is CASSQFFPQGTGTEAFF. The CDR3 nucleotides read TGTGCCAGCAGCCAATTCTTCCCGCAGGGCACCGGCACTGAAGCTTTCTTT. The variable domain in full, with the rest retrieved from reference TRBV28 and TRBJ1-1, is DVKVTQSSRYLVKRTGEKVFLECVQDMDHENMFWYRQDPGLGLRLIYFSYDVKMKEKGDIPEGYSVSREKKERFSLILESASTNQTSMYLCASSQFFPQGTGTEAFFGQGTRLTVV.

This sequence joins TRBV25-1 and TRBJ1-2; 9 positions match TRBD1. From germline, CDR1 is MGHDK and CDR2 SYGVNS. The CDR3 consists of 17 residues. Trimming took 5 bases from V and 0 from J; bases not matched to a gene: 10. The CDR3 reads CASSPGQGRRSNYGYTF. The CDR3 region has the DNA TGTGCCAGCAGTCCCGGACAGGGGCGACGATCTAACTATGGCTACACCTTC.

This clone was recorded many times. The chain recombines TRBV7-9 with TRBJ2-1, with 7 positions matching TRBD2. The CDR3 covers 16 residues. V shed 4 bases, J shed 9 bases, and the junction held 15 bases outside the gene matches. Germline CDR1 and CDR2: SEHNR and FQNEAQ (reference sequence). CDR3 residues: CASSSSARREKSEQFF. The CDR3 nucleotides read TGTGCCAGCAGCTCGTCCGCTCGGCGGGAGAAGTCTGAGCAGTTCTTC.

The DNA of the CDR3 is TGTGCCAGCAGCCAGCATACCGGGGGGGGTAATGAGCAGTTCTTC. It encodes CASSQHTGGGNEQFF. The chain joins TRBV4-2 to TRBJ2-1; 8 nucleotides match TRBD2. This CDR3 has 15 residues. With 3 bases clipped from V and 7 bases from J, the junction kept 8 bases outside the gene matches. Germline assignment: CDR1 LGHNA and CDR2 YNFKEQ.

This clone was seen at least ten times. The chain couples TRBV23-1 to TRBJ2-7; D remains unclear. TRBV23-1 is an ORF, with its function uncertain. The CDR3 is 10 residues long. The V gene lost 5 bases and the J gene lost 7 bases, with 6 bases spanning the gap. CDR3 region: CASSSGEQYV. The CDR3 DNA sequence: TGCGCCAGCAGTTCTGGAGAGCAGTACGTC.

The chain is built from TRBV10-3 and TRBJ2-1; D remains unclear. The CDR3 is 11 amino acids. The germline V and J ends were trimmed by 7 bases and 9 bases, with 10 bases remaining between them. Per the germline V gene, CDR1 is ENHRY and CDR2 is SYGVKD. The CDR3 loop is CAITETGEQFF. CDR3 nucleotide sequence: TGTGCCATCACCGAAACTGGTGAGCAGTTCTTC.